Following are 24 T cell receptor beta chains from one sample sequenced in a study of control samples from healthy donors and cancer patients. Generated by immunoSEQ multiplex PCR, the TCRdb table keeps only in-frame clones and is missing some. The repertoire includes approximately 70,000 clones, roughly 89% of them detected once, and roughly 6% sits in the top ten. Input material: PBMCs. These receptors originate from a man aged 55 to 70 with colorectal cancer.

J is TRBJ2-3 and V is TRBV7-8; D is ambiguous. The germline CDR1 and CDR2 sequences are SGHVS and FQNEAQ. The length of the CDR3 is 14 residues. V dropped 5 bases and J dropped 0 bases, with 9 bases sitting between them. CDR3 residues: CASSRGFSTDTQYF. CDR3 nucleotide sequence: TGTGCCAGCAGCCGAGGATTTAGCACAGATACGCAGTATTTT.

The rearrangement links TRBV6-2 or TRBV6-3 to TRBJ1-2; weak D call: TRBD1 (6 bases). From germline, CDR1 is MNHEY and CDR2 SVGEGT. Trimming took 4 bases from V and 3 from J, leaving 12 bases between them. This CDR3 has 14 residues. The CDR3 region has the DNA TGTGCCAGCAGTTTCCAGGGGAAGGACTATGGCTACACCTTC. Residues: CASSFQGKDYGYTF.

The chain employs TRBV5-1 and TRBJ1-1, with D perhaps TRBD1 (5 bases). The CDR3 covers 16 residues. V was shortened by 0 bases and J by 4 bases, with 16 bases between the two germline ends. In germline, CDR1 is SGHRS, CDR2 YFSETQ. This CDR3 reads CASSLVQPAGGTEAFF. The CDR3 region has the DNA TGCGCCAGCAGCTTGGTTCAGCCGGCGGGGGGCACTGAAGCTTTCTTT.

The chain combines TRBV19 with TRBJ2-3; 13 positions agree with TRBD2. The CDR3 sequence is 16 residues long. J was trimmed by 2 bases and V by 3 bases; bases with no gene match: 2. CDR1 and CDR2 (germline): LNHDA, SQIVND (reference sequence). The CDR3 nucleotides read TGTGCCAGTAGTATGGGACTAGCGGGGTTCACAGATACGCAGTATTTT. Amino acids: CASSMGLAGFTDTQYF.

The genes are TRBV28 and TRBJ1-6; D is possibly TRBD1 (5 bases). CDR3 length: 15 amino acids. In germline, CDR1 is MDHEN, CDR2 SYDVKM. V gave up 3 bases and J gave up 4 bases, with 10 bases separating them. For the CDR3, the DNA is TGTGCCAGCAGTTTTTCGGGGGGTTATAATTCACCCCTCCACTTT. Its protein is CASSFSGGYNSPLHF.

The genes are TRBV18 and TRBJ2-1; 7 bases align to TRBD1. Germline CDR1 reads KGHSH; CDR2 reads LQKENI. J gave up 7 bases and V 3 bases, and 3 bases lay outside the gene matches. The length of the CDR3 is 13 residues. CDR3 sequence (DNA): TGTGCCAGCTCACCCCTGACAGGGAATGAGCAGTTCTTC. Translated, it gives CASSPLTGNEQFF.

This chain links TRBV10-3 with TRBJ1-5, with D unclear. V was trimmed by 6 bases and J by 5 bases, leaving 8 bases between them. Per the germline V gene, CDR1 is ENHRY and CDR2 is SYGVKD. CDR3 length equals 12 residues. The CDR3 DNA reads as TGTGCCATCAGGGACGGAGATCAGCCCCAGCATTTT. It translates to CAIRDGDQPQHF.

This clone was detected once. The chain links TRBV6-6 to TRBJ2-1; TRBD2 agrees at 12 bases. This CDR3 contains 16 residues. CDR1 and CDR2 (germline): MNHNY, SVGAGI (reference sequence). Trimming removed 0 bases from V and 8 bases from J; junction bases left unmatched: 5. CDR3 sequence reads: CASSYSASGGAHEQFF. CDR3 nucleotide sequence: TGTGCCAGCAGTTACTCCGCTAGCGGGGGGGCCCATGAGCAGTTCTTC.

CDR3 sequence reads: CASSPLLAGVPSSTDTQYF. The CDR3 DNA is TGTGCCAGCTCACCGCTACTAGCGGGTGTCCCATCTAGCACAGATACGCAGTATTTT. V and J are TRBV18 and TRBJ2-3; 9 nucleotides align to TRBD2. The CDR3 loop spans 19 amino acids. Germline CDR1 KGHSH, CDR2 LQKENI. V shed 3 bases and J 0 bases; nucleotides not matched to a gene: 13.

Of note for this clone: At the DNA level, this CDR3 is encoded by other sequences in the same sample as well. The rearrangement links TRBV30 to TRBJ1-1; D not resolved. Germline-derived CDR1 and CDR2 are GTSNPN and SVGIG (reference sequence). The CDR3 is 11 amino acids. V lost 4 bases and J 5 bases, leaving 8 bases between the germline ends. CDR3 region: CAWIGQTEAFF. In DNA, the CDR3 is TGTGCCTGGATAGGTCAGACTGAAGCTTTCTTT.

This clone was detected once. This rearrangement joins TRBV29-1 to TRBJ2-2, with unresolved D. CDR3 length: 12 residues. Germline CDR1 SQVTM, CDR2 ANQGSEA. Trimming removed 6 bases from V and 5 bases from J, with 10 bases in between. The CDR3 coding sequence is TGCAGCGTAGGGCAGCTTACCGGGGAGCTGTTTTTT. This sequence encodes CSVGQLTGELFF.

The chain's CDR3 is CAWTHPRTGRAYGYTF. The CDR3, as DNA: TGTGCCTGGACCCATCCCCGGACAGGGCGAGCCTATGGCTACACCTTC. V and J are TRBV30 and TRBJ1-2; 8 nucleotides match TRBD1. Looked up from germline, CDR1 is GTSNPN and CDR2 is SVGIG (reference sequence). The CDR3 is 16 amino acids. V dropped 4 bases and J dropped 4; count of bases not matched to a gene: 14.

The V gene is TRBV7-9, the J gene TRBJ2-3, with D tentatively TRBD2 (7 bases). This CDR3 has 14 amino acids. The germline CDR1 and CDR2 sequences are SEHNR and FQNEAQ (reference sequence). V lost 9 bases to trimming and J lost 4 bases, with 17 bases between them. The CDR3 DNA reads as TGTGCCAGAGGGGGGGCGAAACCCTCAGATACGCAGTATTTT. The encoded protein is CARGGAKPSDTQYF.

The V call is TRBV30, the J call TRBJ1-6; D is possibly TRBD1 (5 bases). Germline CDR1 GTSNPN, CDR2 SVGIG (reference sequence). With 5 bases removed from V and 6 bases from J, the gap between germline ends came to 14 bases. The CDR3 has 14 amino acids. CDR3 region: CAWGAGLLNSPLHF. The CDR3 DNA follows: TGTGCCTGGGGGGCCGGGCTCCTTAATTCACCCCTCCACTTT.

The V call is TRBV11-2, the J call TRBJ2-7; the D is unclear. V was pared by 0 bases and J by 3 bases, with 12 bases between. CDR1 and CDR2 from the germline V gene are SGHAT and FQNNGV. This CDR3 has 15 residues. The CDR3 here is CASSLDLAAIYEQYF. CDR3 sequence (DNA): TGTGCCAGCAGCTTAGATCTGGCAGCGATCTACGAGCAGTACTTC.

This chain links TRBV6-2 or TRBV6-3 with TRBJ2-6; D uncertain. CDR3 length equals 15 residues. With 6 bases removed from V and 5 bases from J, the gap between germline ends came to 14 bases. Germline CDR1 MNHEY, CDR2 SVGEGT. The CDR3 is CASSMDGPWANVLTF. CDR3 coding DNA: TGTGCCAGCAGCATGGACGGCCCCTGGGCCAACGTCCTGACTTTC.

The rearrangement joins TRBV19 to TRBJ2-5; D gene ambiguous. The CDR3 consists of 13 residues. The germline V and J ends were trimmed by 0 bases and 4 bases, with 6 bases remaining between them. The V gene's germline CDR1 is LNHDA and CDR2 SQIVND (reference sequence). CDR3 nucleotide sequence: TGTGCCAGTAGTATAGACCGGGTAGAGACCCAGTACTTC. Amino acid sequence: CASSIDRVETQYF.

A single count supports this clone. CDR3 nucleotides: TGTGCCATTAGGGACGGAGCCACAGATACGCAGTATTTT. This sequence encodes CAIRDGATDTQYF. The chain carries TRBV24-1 and TRBJ2-3; D might be TRBD1 or TRBD2, each matching 5 bases. The CDR3 runs 13 residues. The V gene lost 11 bases and the J gene lost 2 bases, with 13 bases spanning the gap. Germline V gene data show CDR1 as KGHDR and CDR2 as SFDVKD.

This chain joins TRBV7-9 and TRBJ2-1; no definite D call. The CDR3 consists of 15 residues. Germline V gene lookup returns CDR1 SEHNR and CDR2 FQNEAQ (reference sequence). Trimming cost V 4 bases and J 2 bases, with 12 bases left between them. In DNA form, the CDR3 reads TGTGCCAGCAGCTCGCCCCGGGTTGCCTACAATGAGCAGTTCTTC. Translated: CASSSPRVAYNEQFF.

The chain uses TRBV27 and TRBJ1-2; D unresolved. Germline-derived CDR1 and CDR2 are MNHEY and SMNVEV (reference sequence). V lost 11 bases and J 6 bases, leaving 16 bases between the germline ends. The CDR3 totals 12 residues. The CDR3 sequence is CAAKGWKDGYTF. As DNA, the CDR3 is TGTGCCGCCAAAGGGTGGAAGGATGGCTACACCTTC.

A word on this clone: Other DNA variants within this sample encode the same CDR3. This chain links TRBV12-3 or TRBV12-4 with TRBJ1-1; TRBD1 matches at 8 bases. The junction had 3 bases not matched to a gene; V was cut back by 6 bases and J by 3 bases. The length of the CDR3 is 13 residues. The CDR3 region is CASRDREDTEAFF. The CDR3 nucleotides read TGTGCCAGCAGGGACAGGGAAGACACTGAAGCTTTCTTT.

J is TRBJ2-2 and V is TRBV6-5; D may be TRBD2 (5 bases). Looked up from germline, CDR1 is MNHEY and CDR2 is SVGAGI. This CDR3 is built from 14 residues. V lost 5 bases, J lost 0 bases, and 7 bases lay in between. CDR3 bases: TGTGCCAGCAGTCCGGGATCGAACACCGGGGAGCTGTTTTTT. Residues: CASSPGSNTGELFF.

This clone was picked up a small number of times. The CDR3 protein is CASRPGAGVTGELFF. The CDR3 region has the DNA TGTGCCAGCAGGCCTGGGGCCGGGGTAACCGGGGAGCTGTTTTTT. This rearrangement joins TRBV2 to TRBJ2-2; D is tentatively TRBD1 or TRBD2 (5 bases each). V dropped 6 bases and J dropped 5 bases, with 16 bases sitting between them. From germline, CDR1 is SNHLY and CDR2 FYNNEI. CDR3 length: 15 amino acids.

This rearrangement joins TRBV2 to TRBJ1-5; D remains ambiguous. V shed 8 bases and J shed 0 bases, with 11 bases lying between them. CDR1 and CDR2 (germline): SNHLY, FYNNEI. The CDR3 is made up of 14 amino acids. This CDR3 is CASRLMNSNQPQHF. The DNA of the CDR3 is TGTGCCAGCCGACTGATGAATAGCAATCAGCCCCAGCATTTT.